This T cell receptor beta chain was sequenced for a study of T cells in Graves' hyperthyroidism and ophthalmopathy. The CDR3 regions of TCR beta were amplified from RNA transcripts. The HTBI primer set drove a first-round RT-PCR of the TCR CDR3. TCRdb redid the calling of the multiplex PCR reads with MiXCR, one entry per CDR3 protein. The repertoire consists of 500,000 or so distinct CDR3 sequences, with over 15% occurring once and the leading ten covering approximately 15%. The CDR3 runs 15 residues. Between the trimmed V and J ends, which lost 3 bases and 9 bases, there was a span of 19 bases. Germline CDR1 reads SGDLS; CDR2 reads YYNGEE. This clonotype was detected a few times.

The TCR comes from a young woman with Graves' ophthalmopathy. V usage is TRBV9 and J usage is TRBJ2-1; weak D call: TRBD2 (6 bases). The sequencing input was blood. The CDR3 is CASSEGSSQAGEQFF. CDR3 DNA sequence: TGTGCCAGCAGCGAGGGGAGCTCACAAGCGGGTGAGCAGTTCTTC.